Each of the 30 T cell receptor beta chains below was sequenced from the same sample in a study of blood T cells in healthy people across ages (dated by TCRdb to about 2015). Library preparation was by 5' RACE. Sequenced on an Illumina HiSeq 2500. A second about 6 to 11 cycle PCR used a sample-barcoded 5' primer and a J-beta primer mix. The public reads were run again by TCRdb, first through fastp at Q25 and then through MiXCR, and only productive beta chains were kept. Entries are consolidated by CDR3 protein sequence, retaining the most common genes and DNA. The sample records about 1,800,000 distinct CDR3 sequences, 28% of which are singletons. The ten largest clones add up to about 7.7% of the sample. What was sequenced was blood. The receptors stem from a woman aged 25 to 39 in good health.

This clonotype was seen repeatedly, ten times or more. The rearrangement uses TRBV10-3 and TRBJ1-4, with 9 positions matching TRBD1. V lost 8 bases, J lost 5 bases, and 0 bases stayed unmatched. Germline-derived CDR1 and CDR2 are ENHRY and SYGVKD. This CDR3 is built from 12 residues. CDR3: CAIGQGNEKLFF. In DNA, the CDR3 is TGTGCCATCGGACAGGGGAATGAAAAACTGTTTTTT.

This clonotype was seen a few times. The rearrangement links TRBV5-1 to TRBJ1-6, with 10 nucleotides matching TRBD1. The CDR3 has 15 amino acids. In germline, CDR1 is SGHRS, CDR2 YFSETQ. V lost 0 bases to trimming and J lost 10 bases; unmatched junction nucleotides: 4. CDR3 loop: CASSLGDRGSSPLHF. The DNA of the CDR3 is TGCGCCAGCAGCTTGGGGGACAGGGGCTCCTCACCCCTCCACTTT.

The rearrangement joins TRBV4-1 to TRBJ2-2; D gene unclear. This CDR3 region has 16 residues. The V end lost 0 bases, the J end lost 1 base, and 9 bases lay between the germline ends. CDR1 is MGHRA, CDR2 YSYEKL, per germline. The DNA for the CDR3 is TGCGCCAGCAGCCAAGAGCGCAGACGGAACACCGGGGAGCTGTTTTTT. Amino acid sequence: CASSQERRRNTGELFF.

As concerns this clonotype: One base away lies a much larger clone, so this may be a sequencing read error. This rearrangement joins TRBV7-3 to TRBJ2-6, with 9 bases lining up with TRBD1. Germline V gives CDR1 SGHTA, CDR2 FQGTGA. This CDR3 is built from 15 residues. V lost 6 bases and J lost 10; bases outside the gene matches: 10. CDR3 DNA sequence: TGTGCCAGCAGTAGTCAGAGAGGGACAGGGAACGTCCTGACTTTC. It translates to CASSSQRGTGNVLTF.

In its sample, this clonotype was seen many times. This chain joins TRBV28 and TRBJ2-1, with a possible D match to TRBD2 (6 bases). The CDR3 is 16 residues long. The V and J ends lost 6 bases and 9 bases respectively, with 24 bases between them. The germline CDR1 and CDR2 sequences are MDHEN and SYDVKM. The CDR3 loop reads CASSLFVSGSNLEQFF. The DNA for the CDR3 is TGTGCCAGCAGCCTCTTCGTCAGCGGGTCAAATCTTGAGCAGTTCTTC. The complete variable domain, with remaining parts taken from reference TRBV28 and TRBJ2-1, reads DVKVTQSSRYLVKRTGEKVFLECVQDMDHENMFWYRQDPGLGLRLIYFSYDVKMKEKGDIPEGYSVSREKKERFSLILESASTNQTSMYLCASSLFVSGSNLEQFFGPGTRLTVL.

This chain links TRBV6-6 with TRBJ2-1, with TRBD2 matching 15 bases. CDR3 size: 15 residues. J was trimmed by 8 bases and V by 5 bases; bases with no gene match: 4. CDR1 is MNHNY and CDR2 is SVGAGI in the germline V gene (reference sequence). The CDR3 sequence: CASSQRTSGRDEQFF. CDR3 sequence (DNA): TGTGCCAGCAGTCAACGGACTAGCGGGAGGGATGAGCAGTTCTTC.

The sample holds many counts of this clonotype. The CDR3 DNA reads TGTGCCACCAGCAGAGCTAGCGTAGGTTACGAGCAGTACTTC. This gives the protein CATSRASVGYEQYF. The rearrangement joins TRBV15 to TRBJ2-7; perhaps TRBD2 as D (6 bases). This CDR3 is 14 amino acids long. V lost 1 base to trimming and J lost 4 bases, with 11 bases between them. From germline, CDR1 is LNHNV and CDR2 YYDKDF (reference sequence).

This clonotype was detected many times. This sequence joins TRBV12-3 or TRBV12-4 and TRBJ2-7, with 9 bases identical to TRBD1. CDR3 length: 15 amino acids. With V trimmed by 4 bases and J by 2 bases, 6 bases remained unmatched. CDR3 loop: CASSSRDRATYEQYF. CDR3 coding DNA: TGTGCCAGCAGTTCAAGGGACAGGGCTACCTACGAGCAGTACTTC.

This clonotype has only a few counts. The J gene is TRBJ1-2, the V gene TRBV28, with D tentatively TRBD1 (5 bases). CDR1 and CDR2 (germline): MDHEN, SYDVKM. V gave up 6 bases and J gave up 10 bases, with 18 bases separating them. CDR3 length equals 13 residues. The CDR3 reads CASSGAARDDYTF. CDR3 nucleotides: TGTGCCAGCAGCGGGGCAGCTAGGGACGACTACACCTTC.

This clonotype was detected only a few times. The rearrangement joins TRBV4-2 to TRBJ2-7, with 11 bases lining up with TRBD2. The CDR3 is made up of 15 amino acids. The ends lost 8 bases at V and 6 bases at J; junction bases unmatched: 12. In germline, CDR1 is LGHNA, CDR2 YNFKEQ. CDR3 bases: TGTGCCAGCCAGCTAGCGGGAGGTTCCGAGTCCGAGCAGTACTTC. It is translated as CASQLAGGSESEQYF.

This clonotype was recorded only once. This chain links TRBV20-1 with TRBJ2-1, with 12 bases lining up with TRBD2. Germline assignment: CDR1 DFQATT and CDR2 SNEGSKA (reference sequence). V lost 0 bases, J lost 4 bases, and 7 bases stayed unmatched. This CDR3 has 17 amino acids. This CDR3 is CSARDPTSGGLYNEQFF. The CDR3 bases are TGCAGTGCTAGAGATCCCACTAGCGGGGGGTTATACAATGAGCAGTTCTTC.

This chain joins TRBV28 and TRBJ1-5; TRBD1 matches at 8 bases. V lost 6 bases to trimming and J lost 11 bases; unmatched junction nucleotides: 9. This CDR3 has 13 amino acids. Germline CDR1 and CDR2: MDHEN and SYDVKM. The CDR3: CASSPTGGRAQHF. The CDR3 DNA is TGTGCCAGCAGCCCAACAGGGGGAAGGGCCCAGCATTTT.

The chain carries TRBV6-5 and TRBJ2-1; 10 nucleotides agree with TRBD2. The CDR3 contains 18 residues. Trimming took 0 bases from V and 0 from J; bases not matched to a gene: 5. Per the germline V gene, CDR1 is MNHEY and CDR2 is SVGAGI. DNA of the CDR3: TGTGCCAGCAGTTACTCGAGCGGGGGGGCCAGCTCCTACAATGAGCAGTTCTTC. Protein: CASSYSSGGASSYNEQFF.

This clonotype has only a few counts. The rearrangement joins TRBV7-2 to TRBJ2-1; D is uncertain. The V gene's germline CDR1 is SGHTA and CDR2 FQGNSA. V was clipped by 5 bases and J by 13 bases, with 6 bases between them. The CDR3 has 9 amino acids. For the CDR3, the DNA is TGTGCCAGCAGCGTCCCTCAGTTCTTC. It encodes CASSVPQFF.

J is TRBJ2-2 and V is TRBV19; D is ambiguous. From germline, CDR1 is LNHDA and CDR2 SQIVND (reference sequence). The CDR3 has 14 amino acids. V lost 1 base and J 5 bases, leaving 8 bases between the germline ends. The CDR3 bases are TGTGCCAGTAGTATAGTCACCTCAACCGGGGAGCTGTTTTTT. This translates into CASSIVTSTGELFF.

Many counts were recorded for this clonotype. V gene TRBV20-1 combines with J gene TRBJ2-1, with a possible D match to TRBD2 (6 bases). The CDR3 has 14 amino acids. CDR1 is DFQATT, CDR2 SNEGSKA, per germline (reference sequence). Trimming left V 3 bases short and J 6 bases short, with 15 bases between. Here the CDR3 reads CSASGGGASNEQFF. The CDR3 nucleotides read TGCAGTGCTAGCGGCGGAGGGGCCTCCAATGAGCAGTTCTTC.

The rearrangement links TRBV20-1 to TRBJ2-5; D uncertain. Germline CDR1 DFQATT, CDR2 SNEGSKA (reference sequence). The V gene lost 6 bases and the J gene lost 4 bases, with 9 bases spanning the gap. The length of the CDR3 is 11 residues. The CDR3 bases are TGCAGTGCCGCCGACGGAGAGACCCAGTACTTC. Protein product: CSAADGETQYF.

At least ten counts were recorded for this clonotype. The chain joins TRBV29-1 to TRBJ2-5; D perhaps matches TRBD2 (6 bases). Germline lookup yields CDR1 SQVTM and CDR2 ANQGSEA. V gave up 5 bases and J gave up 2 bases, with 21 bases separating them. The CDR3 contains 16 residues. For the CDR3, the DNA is TGCAGCGTTTCCCGACCCCATATGGGGGGACAAGAGACCCAGTACTTC. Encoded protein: CSVSRPHMGGQETQYF.

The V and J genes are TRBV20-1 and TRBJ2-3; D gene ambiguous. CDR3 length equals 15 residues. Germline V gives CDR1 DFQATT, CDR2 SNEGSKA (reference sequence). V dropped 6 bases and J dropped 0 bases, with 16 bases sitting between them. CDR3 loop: CSAIWAFRSTDTQYF. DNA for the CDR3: TGCAGTGCAATTTGGGCCTTCCGGAGCACAGATACGCAGTATTTT.

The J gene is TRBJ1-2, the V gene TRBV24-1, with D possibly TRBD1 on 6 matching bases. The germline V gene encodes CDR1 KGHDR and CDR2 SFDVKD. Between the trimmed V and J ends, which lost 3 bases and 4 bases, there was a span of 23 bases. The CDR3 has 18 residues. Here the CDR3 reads CATSDSTPPPGTIYGYTF. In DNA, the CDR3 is TGTGCCACCAGTGATAGCACCCCACCTCCCGGGACAATCTATGGCTACACCTTC.

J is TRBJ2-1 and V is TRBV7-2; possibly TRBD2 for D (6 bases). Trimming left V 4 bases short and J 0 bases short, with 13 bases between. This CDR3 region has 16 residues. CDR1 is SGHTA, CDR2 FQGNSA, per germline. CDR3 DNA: TGTGCCAGCAGCTCCTTAGCGGATAGCTCCTACAATGAGCAGTTCTTC. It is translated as CASSSLADSSYNEQFF.

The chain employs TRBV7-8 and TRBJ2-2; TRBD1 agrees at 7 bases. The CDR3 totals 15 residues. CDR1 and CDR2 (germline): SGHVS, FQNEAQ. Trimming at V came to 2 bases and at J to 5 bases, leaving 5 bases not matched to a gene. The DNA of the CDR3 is TGTGCCAGCAGCTTATCGGGACAGCAAACCGGGGAGCTGTTTTTT. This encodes CASSLSGQQTGELFF.

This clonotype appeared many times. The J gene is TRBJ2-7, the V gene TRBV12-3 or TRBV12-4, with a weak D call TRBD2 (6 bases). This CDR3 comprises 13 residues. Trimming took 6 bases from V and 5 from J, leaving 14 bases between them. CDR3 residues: CASSFGGEDEQYF. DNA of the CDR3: TGTGCCAGCAGCTTTGGAGGGGAGGACGAGCAGTACTTC.

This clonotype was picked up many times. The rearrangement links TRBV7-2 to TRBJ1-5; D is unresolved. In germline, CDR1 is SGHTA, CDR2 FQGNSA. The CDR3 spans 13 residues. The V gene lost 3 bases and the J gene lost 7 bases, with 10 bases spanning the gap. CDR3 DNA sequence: TGTGCCAGCAGCTTCACGGCGGGACAGCCCCAGCATTTT. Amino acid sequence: CASSFTAGQPQHF.

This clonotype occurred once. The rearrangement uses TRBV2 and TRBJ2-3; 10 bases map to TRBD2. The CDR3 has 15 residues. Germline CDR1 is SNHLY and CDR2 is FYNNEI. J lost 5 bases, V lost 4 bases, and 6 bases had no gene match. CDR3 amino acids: CASSGASGSGDTQYF. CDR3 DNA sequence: TGTGCCAGCAGTGGGGCTAGCGGGAGTGGAGATACGCAGTATTTT. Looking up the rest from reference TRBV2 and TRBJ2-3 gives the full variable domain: EPEVTQTPSHQVTQMGQEVILRCVPISNHLYFYWYRQILGQKVEFLVSFYNNEISEKSEIFDDQFSVERPDGSNFTLKIRSTKLEDSAMYFCASSGASGSGDTQYFGPGTRLTVL.

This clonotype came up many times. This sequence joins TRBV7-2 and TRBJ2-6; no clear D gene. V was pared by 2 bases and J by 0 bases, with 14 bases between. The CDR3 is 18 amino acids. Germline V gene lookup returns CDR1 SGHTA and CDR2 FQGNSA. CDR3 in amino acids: CASSLTSGLVSGANVLTF. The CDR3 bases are TGTGCCAGCAGCTTAACTTCGGGTCTCGTCTCTGGGGCCAACGTCCTGACTTTC.

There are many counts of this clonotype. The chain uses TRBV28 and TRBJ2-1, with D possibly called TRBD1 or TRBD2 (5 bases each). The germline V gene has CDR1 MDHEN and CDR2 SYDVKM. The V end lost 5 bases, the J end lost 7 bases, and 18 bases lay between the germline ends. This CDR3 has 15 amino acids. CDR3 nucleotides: TGTGCCAGCAGTCCGGGACCGGAAGGGTTTAATGAGCAGTTCTTC. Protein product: CASSPGPEGFNEQFF.

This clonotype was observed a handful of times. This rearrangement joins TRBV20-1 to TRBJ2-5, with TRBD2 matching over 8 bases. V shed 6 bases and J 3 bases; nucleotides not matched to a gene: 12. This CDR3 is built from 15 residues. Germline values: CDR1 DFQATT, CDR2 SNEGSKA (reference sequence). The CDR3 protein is CSAPSGGPNEETQYF. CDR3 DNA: TGCAGTGCCCCAAGCGGGGGACCAAACGAAGAGACCCAGTACTTC.

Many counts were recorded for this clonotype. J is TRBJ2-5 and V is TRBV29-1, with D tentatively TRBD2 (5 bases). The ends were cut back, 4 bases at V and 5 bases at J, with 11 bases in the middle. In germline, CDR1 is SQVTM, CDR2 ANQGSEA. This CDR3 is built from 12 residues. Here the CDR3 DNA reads TGCAGCGTTGCCCGCGGGTGGGAGACCCAGTACTTC. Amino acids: CSVARGWETQYF.

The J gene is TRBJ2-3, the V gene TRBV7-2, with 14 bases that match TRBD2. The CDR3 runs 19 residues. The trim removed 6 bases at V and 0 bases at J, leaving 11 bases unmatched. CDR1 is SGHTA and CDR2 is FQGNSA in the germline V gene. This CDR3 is CASRPTGTSGRRSTDTQYF. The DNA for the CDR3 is TGTGCCAGCAGGCCAACAGGGACTAGCGGGAGACGGAGCACAGATACGCAGTATTTT.